This is a list of T cell receptor beta chains from one sample in a study of blood T cell repertoires in COVID-19. Here immunoSEQ multiplex PCR was the method, and the copy in TCRdb shows in-frame clones only, minus some. The sample holds around 260,000 clones; 75% to 90% are singletons and the top ten take about 2%. The sequencing input was peripheral blood. These TCRs come from a man younger than 40 with active or convalescent COVID-19. CDR3s include the opening cysteine and the closing phenylalanine or tryptophan. D genes are given only for firm matches. Clone size is shown for a subset of rows, as once, few, many or a class of expanded clone.

clone_size	v_call	d_call	cdr3_length	j_call	cdr3_aa	cdr3_nt
NA	TRBV4-2	NA	17	TRBJ1-1	CASSQDLVELGNTEAFF	TGTGCCAGCAGCCAAGATCTTGTCGAGCTTGGGAACACTGAAGCTTTCTTT
NA	TRBV4-3	TRBD2	15	TRBJ2-3	CASSLGTSRTDTQYF	TGCGCCAGCAGCCTGGGGACTAGCCGCACAGATACGCAGTATTTT
NA	TRBV5-6	NA	15	TRBJ1-4	CASSHIISASEKLFF	TGTGCCAGCAGTCATATCATTTCCGCCAGTGAAAAACTGTTTTTT
NA	TRBV7-2	NA	16	TRBJ1-5	CASSLVGGAKGQPQHF	TGTGCCAGCAGCTTAGTGGGGGGGGCGAAGGGTCAGCCCCAGCATTTT
NA	TRBV19	TRBD1	13	TRBJ2-5	CASAYNRGETQYF	TGTGCCAGCGCATACAACAGGGGAGAGACCCAGTACTTC
NA	TRBV2	NA	14	TRBJ1-2	CASSERERIYGYTF	TGTGCCAGCAGTGAACGAGAGAGAATATATGGCTACACCTTC
NA	TRBV30	NA	11	TRBJ1-4	CALAANEKLFF	TGTGCCTTGGCTGCTAATGAAAAACTGTTTTTT
NA	TRBV6-5	NA	14	TRBJ1-1	CASSKQGKNTEAFF	TGTGCCAGCAGCAAACAGGGAAAGAACACTGAAGCTTTCTTT
once	TRBV6-4	NA	13	TRBJ1-2	CASRAAGGAGYTF	TGTGCCAGCAGGGCCGCTGGGGGCGCGGGCTACACCTTC
NA	TRBV12-3/TRBV12-4	NA	12	TRBJ1-2	CASSKDSYGYTF	TGTGCCAGCAGTAAGGACAGCTATGGCTACACCTTC
NA	TRBV3-1/TRBV3-2	NA	14	TRBJ1-3	CASSARDLENTIYF	TGTGCCAGCAGCGCCCGGGACTTAGAAAACACCATATATTTT
NA	TRBV4-2	NA	15	TRBJ2-2	CASSQDDTYTGELFF	TGTGCCAGCAGCCAAGATGATACATACACCGGGGAGCTGTTTTTT
NA	TRBV7-9	NA	19	TRBJ1-4	CASSPTYPRQAPRSGKLFF	TGTGCCAGCAGCCCCACCTACCCAAGACAGGCCCCTCGGAGTGGAAAACTGTTTTTT
once	TRBV4-3	NA	17	TRBJ2-2	CASSQDYRATNTGELFF	TGCGCCAGCAGCCAAGATTACAGGGCAACGAACACCGGGGAGCTGTTTTTT
NA	TRBV6-5	TRBD1	16	TRBJ1-6	CASSYLTGDPNSPLHF	TGTGCCAGCAGTTACCTCACAGGGGACCCTAATTCACCCCTCCACTTT
once	TRBV5-4	NA	15	TRBJ2-7	CASSLGQGPYYEQYF	TGTGCCAGCAGCTTAGGTCAGGGGCCGTACTACGAGCAGTACTTC
few	TRBV7-3	NA	14	TRBJ2-2	CASSQAPTTGELFF	TGTGCCAGCAGCCAAGCCCCCACCACCGGGGAGCTGTTTTTT
NA	TRBV12-3/TRBV12-4	TRBD2	12	TRBJ2-3	CASSPGGDTQYF	TGTGCCAGCAGTCCGGGGGGGGATACGCAGTATTTT
NA	TRBV5-1	NA	12	TRBJ2-7	CASSLSGYEQYF	TGCGCCAGCAGCTTGAGCGGCTACGAGCAGTACTTC
NA	TRBV30	NA	13	TRBJ1-5	CAWNGGGDQPQHF	TGTGCCTGGAACGGCGGGGGAGATCAGCCCCAGCATTTT
NA	TRBV19	NA	15	TRBJ1-3	CASSIGGSAGNTIYF	TGTGCCAGTAGTATCGGGGGGTCGGCTGGAAACACCATATATTTT
once	TRBV14	NA	15	TRBJ2-3	CASSQSWAGRDTQYF	TGTGCCAGCAGCCAGAGCTGGGCAGGTCGGGATACGCAGTATTTT
NA	TRBV3-1/TRBV3-2	NA	12	TRBJ1-5	CASSQGGQPQHF	TGTGCCAGCAGCCAAGGAGGTCAGCCCCAGCATTTT
NA	TRBV7-6	NA	12	TRBJ1-1	CASSGGNTEAFF	TGTGCCAGCAGCGGCGGGAACACTGAAGCTTTCTTT
NA	TRBV15	TRBD1	15	TRBJ1-5	CATSTHRGLEQPQHF	TGTGCCACCAGCACCCATAGGGGGCTTGAGCAGCCCCAGCATTTT
NA	TRBV6-5	NA	16	TRBJ2-7	CASSYSSQVDLYEQYF	TGTGCCAGCAGTTACTCGTCGCAGGTCGACCTCTACGAGCAGTACTTC